These 6 T cell receptor beta chains originate from one sample sequenced in a study of CD8 T cells in ankylosing spondylitis. Findings of the study overall: Fewer than 10 highly homologous variants made up a TCR beta motif that seemed to typify ankylosing spondylitis blood.

The antigens of these receptors remain unknown. TCRdb fed the 5' RACE reads into MiXCR, producing one record per CDR3 protein. Of 400,000 to 450,000 distinct CDR3 sequences listed, 17% were seen once; the top ten hold about 0.94%. Material: blood, either unsorted or a sorted T cell fraction (not recorded which). The receptors shown here come from a male donor with ankylosing spondylitis.

This clonotype was seen a few times. The genes are TRBV12-3 or TRBV12-4 and TRBJ2-7, with D possibly called TRBD1 or TRBD2 (5 bases each). The V end lost 3 bases, the J end lost 5 bases, and 8 bases lay between the germline ends. CDR3 length: 12 residues. The CDR3 DNA reads TGTGCCAGCAGTTTCGAGGGACACGAGCAGTACTTC. Translated, it gives CASSFEGHEQYF.

This clonotype was counted ten times or more. The chain combines TRBV29-1 with TRBJ2-7, with 11 bases aligning to TRBD2. The CDR3 has 16 residues. After removal of 6 bases from V and 7 bases from J, the junction contained 17 bases not matched to a gene. Per the germline V gene, CDR1 is SQVTM and CDR2 is ANQGSEA. The CDR3 sequence is CSVGTSGGIYVAEQYF. The CDR3 region has the DNA TGCAGCGTAGGGACTAGCGGAGGTATTTACGTCGCAGAGCAGTACTTC.

This clonotype was observed a few times. V usage is TRBV7-8 and J usage is TRBJ1-1; TRBD1 is a possible D gene (5 bases). The germline V gene encodes CDR1 SGHVS and CDR2 FQNEAQ. The CDR3 extends over 13 amino acids. V was cut by 6 bases and J by 2 bases, with 10 bases left in between. In DNA form, the CDR3 reads TGTGCCAGCAGGGGACTGCTAAACACTGAAGCTTTCTTT. Its protein product is CASRGLLNTEAFF.

This chain connects TRBV7-6 to TRBJ1-1, with 8 positions matching TRBD1. Germline CDR1 reads SGHVS; CDR2 reads FNYEAQ. This CDR3 is 16 amino acids long. Unmatched junction bases numbered 8, after V lost 2 bases and J lost 3 bases. CDR3 amino acids: CASSLQGARWDTEAFF. CDR3 in DNA: TGTGCCAGCAGCTTACAGGGGGCGCGGTGGGACACTGAAGCTTTCTTT.

The table lists this clonotype with a few counts. The genes are TRBV5-1 and TRBJ1-5; D unclear. This CDR3 spans 12 amino acids. V lost 0 bases, J lost 9 bases, and 7 bases lay in between. Germline V CDR1 and CDR2: SGHRS, YFSETQ. This CDR3 reads CASSLGDGPQHF. DNA for the CDR3: TGCGCCAGCAGCTTGGGTGATGGGCCCCAGCATTTT. The whole variable domain, filled in from reference TRBV5-1 and TRBJ1-5, reads KAGVTQTPRYLIKTRGQQVTLSCSPISGHRSVSWYQQTPGQGLQFLFEYFSETQRNKGNFPGRFSGRQFSNSRSEMNVSTLELGDSALYLCASSLGDGPQHFGDGTRLSIL.

A few counts support this clonotype. The genes are TRBV2 and TRBJ1-2; 10 positions agree with TRBD1. This CDR3 contains 17 residues. Germline assignment: CDR1 SNHLY and CDR2 FYNNEI. The junction had 18 bases not matched to a gene; V was cut back by 10 bases and J by 4 bases. The CDR3 DNA reads TGTGCCATCGAAGGGGGAAGCCGGGACAGGGGAGCCTATGGCTACACCTTC. Translating it yields CAIEGGSRDRGAYGYTF.